This T cell receptor beta chain emerged from a study of shared clonotypes between healthy human individuals. V was cut by 6 bases and J by 3 bases, with 15 bases left in between. Per the germline V gene, CDR1 is SEHNR and CDR2 is FQNEAQ (reference sequence). The CDR3 is made up of 14 amino acids. The method was immunoSEQ multiplex PCR; TCRdb's version includes in-frame clones alone and lacks a portion of them. The sample records some 2 million clones, less than 95% being singletons. Cells designated naive CD8 were CD45RO-negative and were positively selected for CCR7, with terminally differentiated effector memory CD45RA+ cells excluded.

The V and J genes are TRBV7-9 and TRBJ2-7; D call uncertain. The sequenced material came from naive CD8+ T cells sorted from blood. The sequence was obtained from a man aged 18 to 30 in good health. CDR3 sequence: CASSLPDTNYEQYF. CDR3 coding DNA: TGTGCCAGCAGTCTACCCGACACGAACTACGAGCAGTACTTC.